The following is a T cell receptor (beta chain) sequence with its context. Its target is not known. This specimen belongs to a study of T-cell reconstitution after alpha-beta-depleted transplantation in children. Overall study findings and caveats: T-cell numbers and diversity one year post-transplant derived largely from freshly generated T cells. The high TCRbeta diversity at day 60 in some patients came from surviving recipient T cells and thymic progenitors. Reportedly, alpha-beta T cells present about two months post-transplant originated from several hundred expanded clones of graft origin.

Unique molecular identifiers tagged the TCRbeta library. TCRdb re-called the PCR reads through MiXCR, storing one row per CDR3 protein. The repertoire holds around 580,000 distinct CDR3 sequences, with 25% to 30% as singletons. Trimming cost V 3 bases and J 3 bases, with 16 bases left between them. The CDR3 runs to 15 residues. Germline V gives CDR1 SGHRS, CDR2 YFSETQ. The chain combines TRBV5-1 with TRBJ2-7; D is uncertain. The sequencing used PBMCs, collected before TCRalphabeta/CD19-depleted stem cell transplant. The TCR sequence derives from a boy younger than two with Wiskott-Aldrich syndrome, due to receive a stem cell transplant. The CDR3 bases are TGCGCCAGCAGCTACGACCTAGAGGTAGGCTACGAGCAGTACTTC. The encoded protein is CASSYDLEVGYEQYF.